Listed here are 24 T cell receptor beta chains from one sample, sequenced in a study of T-cell memory formation after mild COVID-19 (dated by TCRdb to the early 2020s). The method behind the library was 5' RACE. The run used an Illumina NovaSeq 6000. Using fastp at Q25 and MiXCR, TCRdb reprocessed the public reads and kept productive beta chains. Rows with a matching CDR3 protein are joined into one entry that keeps the most common DNA and genes. This sample is represented by some 600,000 distinct CDR3 sequences; around 16% of them were singletons. The ten largest clones add up to roughly 8% of the sample. The sequencing sample was made of PBMCs or a T cell subset sorted from them (not recorded which). These receptors were taken from an adult woman who had mild COVID-19 (a few samples of this study predate the infection). The sample titles of this study are shuffled in the database, so cell type and time point are left out; the donor was told from shared clones.

The J gene is TRBJ1-1, the V gene TRBV7-2; D is undetermined. This CDR3 has 12 residues. V was clipped by 5 bases and J by 7 bases, with 11 bases between them. Germline CDR1 reads SGHTA; CDR2 reads FQGNSA. The CDR3 protein is CASSRQKSEAFF. DNA of the CDR3: TGTGCCAGCAGCCGCCAAAAGAGTGAAGCTTTCTTT.

There are a few counts of this clonotype. V is TRBV18 and J is TRBJ2-7; the match to TRBD1 covers 12 bases. Germline V gives CDR1 KGHSH, CDR2 LQKENI. This CDR3 is 15 amino acids long. V was pared by 3 bases and J by 6 bases, with 6 bases of the junction left unmatched. The CDR3 DNA follows: TGTGCCAGCTCACCGCAGGGACAGGGGGCGCGCGAGCAGTACTTC. Translated: CASSPQGQGAREQYF. Supplemented by reference TRBV18 and TRBJ2-7, the full variable domain reads NAGVMQNPRHLVRRRGQEARLRCSPMKGHSHVYWYRQLPEEGLKFMVYLQKENIIDESGMPKERFSAEFPKEGPSILRIQQVVRGDSAAYFCASSPQGQGAREQYFGPGTRLTVT.

This clonotype was detected a few times. This chain uses TRBV5-1 with TRBJ2-1; D not certain. Deletions cut 0 bases from V and 9 bases from J, with 13 bases between. Germline V gene sequence: CDR1 SGHRS, CDR2 YFSETQ. This CDR3 region has 14 residues. CDR3 in amino acids: CASSLGHFDREQFF. CDR3 in DNA: TGCGCCAGCAGCTTGGGCCACTTCGACCGTGAGCAGTTCTTC.

V and J are TRBV29-1 and TRBJ1-1; D is undetermined. Trimming pared 6 bases from V and 1 base from J, leaving 12 bases between. This CDR3 spans 13 amino acids. Germline V gene lookup returns CDR1 SQVTM and CDR2 ANQGSEA. CDR3 bases: TGCAGCGTGGAAAGCGCTGCGAACACTGAAGCTTTCTTT. Encoded protein: CSVESAANTEAFF.

The chain joins TRBV20-1 to TRBJ2-2; the match to TRBD1 covers 8 bases. The trim removed 0 bases at V and 4 bases at J, leaving 7 bases unmatched. Germline values: CDR1 DFQATT, CDR2 SNEGSKA (reference sequence). CDR3 size: 16 residues. CDR3 nucleotides: TGCAGTGCTAGAGATATTCAGGGGGCGGGCACCGGGGAGCTGTTTTTT. This sequence encodes CSARDIQGAGTGELFF.

The chain links TRBV6-5 to TRBJ2-3; TRBD2 is a possible D gene (5 bases). The germline gives CDR1 MNHEY, CDR2 SVGAGI. V was shortened by 0 bases and J by 6 bases, with 7 bases between the two germline ends. The CDR3 covers 13 residues. CDR3 region: CASSYSRRDTQYF. CDR3 sequence (DNA): TGTGCCAGCAGTTACTCGAGGAGGGATACGCAGTATTTT.

A few counts support this clonotype. The genes are TRBV7-9 and TRBJ2-2; 8 nucleotides line up with TRBD2. The trim removed 6 bases at V and 1 base at J, leaving 10 bases unmatched. The CDR3 is made up of 17 amino acids. Germline V gives CDR1 SEHNR, CDR2 FQNEAQ (reference sequence). The CDR3 DNA reads as TGTGCCAGCAGAGAACCCCCGGGACTAGGGAACACCGGGGAGCTGTTTTTT. Its translation is CASREPPGLGNTGELFF.

V gene TRBV4-1 combines with J gene TRBJ1-2; 12 nucleotides agree with TRBD1. Germline CDR1 reads MGHRA; CDR2 reads YSYEKL. The ends lost 5 bases at V and 2 bases at J; junction bases unmatched: 6. CDR3 size: 16 residues. This chain's CDR3 is CASSNSGTGGNYGYTF. The CDR3 bases are TGCGCCAGCAGCAATTCAGGGACAGGGGGCAACTATGGCTACACCTTC.

V and J are TRBV29-1 and TRBJ1-2, with TRBD1 as a possible D gene (6 bases). Per the germline V gene, CDR1 is SQVTM and CDR2 is ANQGSEA. The germline V and J ends were trimmed by 7 bases and 8 bases, with 14 bases remaining between them. The CDR3 covers 11 residues. This CDR3 reads CSARGGGGYTF. The CDR3 DNA sequence: TGCAGCGCCCGAGGGGGGGGAGGCTACACCTTC.

This clonotype has more than one count but fewer than ten. The CDR3 is CASSTGTVQETQYF. As DNA, the CDR3 is TGTGCCAGCAGTACTGGGACAGTACAAGAGACCCAGTACTTC. The chain carries TRBV9 and TRBJ2-5, with 7 nucleotides matching TRBD1. The V and J ends lost 5 bases and 2 bases, in that order; junction bases with no gene match: 6. This CDR3 spans 14 amino acids. The germline gives CDR1 SGDLS, CDR2 YYNGEE.

This clonotype was counted between two and nine times. The rearrangement uses TRBV3-1 and TRBJ2-7; the D gene could be TRBD1 or TRBD2 (6 bases each). Trimming cost V 4 bases and J 3 bases, with 16 bases left between them. Germline CDR1 LGHDT, CDR2 YNNKEL (reference sequence). CDR3 size: 15 residues. The CDR3 nucleotides read TGTGCCAGCAGCCTAGCGACAGGAGGGATCTACGAGCAGTACTTC. Translating gives CASSLATGGIYEQYF.

The chain combines TRBV7-7 with TRBJ2-7, with a tentative D call TRBD2 (6 bases). This CDR3 is built from 11 residues. CDR1 is SSHAT, CDR2 FNYEAQ, per germline (reference sequence). The V and J ends lost 11 bases and 3 bases respectively, with 11 bases between them. Here the CDR3 reads CAHRENYEQYF. CDR3 nucleotides: TGTGCCCATCGGGAGAACTACGAGCAGTACTTC. The full variable domain, in which reference TRBV7-7 and TRBJ2-7 provide the parts outside the CDR3, is GAGVSQSPRYKVTKRGQDVTLRCDPISSHATLYWYQQALGQGPEFLTYFNYEAQPDKSGLPSDRFSAERPEGSISTLTIQRTEQRDSAMYRCAHRENYEQYFGPGTRLTVT.

This chain links TRBV7-9 with TRBJ2-7; 7 bases match TRBD2. The germline V gene encodes CDR1 SEHNR and CDR2 FQNEAQ (reference sequence). The CDR3 is 14 residues long. Unmatched junction bases numbered 9, after V lost 10 bases and J lost 0 bases. CDR3 bases: TGTGCCACCGGCCGGGGAGGGGACTCCTACGAGCAGTACTTC. It is translated as CATGRGGDSYEQYF.

This clonotype came up a few times. The chain recombines TRBV5-1 with TRBJ2-5, with 8 bases fitting TRBD2. Germline V gene data show CDR1 as SGHRS and CDR2 as YFSETQ. The CDR3 is 16 amino acids. Germline trimming cut 4 bases from V and 1 base from J; bases unmatched to any gene: 9. CDR3 coding DNA: TGCGCCAGCAGCCTTGTGGGCGGGGGGACCCAAGAGACCCAGTACTTC. This sequence encodes CASSLVGGGTQETQYF.

This clonotype was recorded at least ten times. The chain uses TRBV2 and TRBJ2-7, with 12 bases matching TRBD2. This CDR3 is 16 amino acids long. The V gene end was trimmed by 9 bases and the J gene end by 2 bases; junction bases not matched to a gene: 11. CDR1 SNHLY and CDR2 FYNNEI come from the germline V gene. In nucleotides, the CDR3 is TGTGCCAGTGCGGGACTAGCGGGCCCCACTCCCTACGAGCAGTACTTC. The encoded protein is CASAGLAGPTPYEQYF.

This clonotype has more than one count but fewer than ten. At one end the junction does not follow the germline gene, possibly because of a read error. The gene calls are TRBV7-9 and TRBJ1-2; D is unclear. This CDR3 is built from 13 residues. Germline V gene sequence: CDR1 SEHNR, CDR2 FQNEAQ (reference sequence). CDR3 bases: TGTGCCAGCAGCTCACTCGTTGGACCGGCTCTTTCCTTC. It specifies CASSSLVGPALSF.

The chain carries TRBV14 and TRBJ1-1; D unclear. The CDR3 runs 15 residues. From germline, CDR1 is SGHDN and CDR2 FVKESK. V was shortened by 2 bases and J by 0 bases, with 10 bases between the two germline ends. The CDR3 region is CASSQHRTVNTEAFF. CDR3 nucleotides: TGTGCCAGCAGCCAACACCGGACGGTGAACACTGAAGCTTTCTTT. The whole variable domain, remainder taken from reference TRBV14 and TRBJ1-1, is EAGVTQFPSHSVIEKGQTVTLRCDPISGHDNLYWYRRVMGKEIKFLLHFVKESKQDESGMPNNRFLAERTGGTYSTLKVQPAELEDSGVYFCASSQHRTVNTEAFFGQGTRLTVV.

The CDR3 nucleotides are TGTGCCAGCAGCTTTGGGAGTTTGGCGTACGAGCAGTACTTC. This sequence encodes CASSFGSLAYEQYF. This chain links TRBV5-5 with TRBJ2-7; the D gene is possibly TRBD2 (5 bases). Trimming removed 2 bases from V and 4 bases from J, with 13 bases in between. This CDR3 has 14 amino acids. Germline CDR1 and CDR2: SGHKS and YYEKEE (reference sequence).

The chain links TRBV24-1 to TRBJ2-3; D remains unclear. CDR1 KGHDR and CDR2 SFDVKD come from the germline V gene. The V end was cut by 2 bases, the J end by 10 bases, with 12 bases between. The CDR3 has 13 amino acids. The CDR3 spells CATSDSTVQAQYF. CDR3 nucleotides: TGTGCCACCAGTGATTCTACAGTTCAAGCGCAGTATTTT.

The chain couples TRBV4-1 to TRBJ1-4; a possible D gene is TRBD1 (6 bases). CDR3 length: 16 amino acids. Between the trimmed V and J ends, which lost 1 base and 1 base, there was a span of 10 bases. The germline V gene has CDR1 MGHRA and CDR2 YSYEKL. DNA of the CDR3: TGCGCCAGCAGCCAAGCCCCGACAGGAACTAATGAAAAACTGTTTTTT. The encoded protein is CASSQAPTGTNEKLFF.

V usage is TRBV5-5 and J usage is TRBJ1-2; D might be TRBD1 (5 bases). The CDR3 covers 13 residues. V was trimmed by 0 bases and J by 8 bases, leaving 11 bases between them. The germline V gene has CDR1 SGHKS and CDR2 YYEKEE (reference sequence). CDR3 residues: CASSLGQGQGYTF. CDR3 nucleotides: TGTGCCAGCAGCTTGGGCCAGGGTCAGGGCTACACCTTC.

J is TRBJ1-1 and V is TRBV5-1, with 9 bases aligning to TRBD1. Germline CDR1 SGHRS, CDR2 YFSETQ. V lost 0 bases and J lost 7; bases outside the gene matches: 7. The CDR3 covers 15 residues. The DNA of the CDR3 is TGCGCCAGCAGCTTGGGGGCCCGGACAGGGGTTGAAGCTTTCTTT. Amino acid sequence: CASSLGARTGVEAFF.

V usage is TRBV4-3 and J usage is TRBJ2-3; possible D gene TRBD2, 6 bases. V was pared by 5 bases and J by 10 bases, with 16 bases between. The CDR3 is 13 residues long. Germline V gene sequence: CDR1 LGHNA, CDR2 YSLEER. This CDR3 is CASSSTSGGAQYF. The DNA of the CDR3 is TGCGCCAGCAGCAGTACTAGTGGCGGGGCGCAGTATTTT.

Only a few counts were recorded for this clonotype. This chain connects TRBV12-3 or TRBV12-4 to TRBJ2-1; 8 positions agree with TRBD1. With 5 bases clipped from V and 10 bases from J, the junction kept 13 bases outside the gene matches. CDR3 length: 15 amino acids. The CDR3 sequence is CASSGYRGASREQFF. The CDR3 DNA reads as TGTGCCAGCAGTGGCTACAGGGGGGCCTCAAGAGAGCAGTTCTTC.